These 5 T cell receptor beta chains were all obtained from the same sample, sequenced in a study of T cells after yellow fever vaccination. TCRdb reprocessed the 5' RACE reads with MiXCR, giving one entry per CDR3 protein. The sample lists about 340,000 distinct CDR3 sequences, 4% occurring once. The starting material was PBMCs, obtained 5 days after the yellow fever booster vaccination. Receptors originate from a man aged 18 to 35 who received the YFV17D yellow fever vaccine.

The J gene is TRBJ2-3, the V gene TRBV20-1; 9 nucleotides align to TRBD2. This CDR3 has 15 residues. The junction had 4 bases not matched to a gene; V was cut back by 3 bases and J by 0 bases. Germline CDR1 is DFQATT and CDR2 is SNEGSKA (reference sequence). The CDR3 region is CSARFSGGSTDTQYF. The CDR3 DNA is TGCAGTGCTAGGTTTAGCGGGGGAAGCACAGATACGCAGTATTTT.

The chain uses TRBV6-2 or TRBV6-3 and TRBJ2-3; 7 bases line up with TRBD1. Unmatched junction bases numbered 15, after V lost 8 bases and J lost 4 bases. CDR3 length: 16 residues. Germline V CDR1 and CDR2: MNHEY, SVGEGT. CDR3 loop: CASPRLMTGYSDTQYF. The CDR3 DNA sequence: TGTGCCAGCCCCCGTCTAATGACAGGGTATTCAGATACGCAGTATTTT.

The chain has TRBV20-1 and TRBJ1-1; D perhaps matches TRBD1 (5 bases). This CDR3 is 15 amino acids long. The germline CDR1 and CDR2 sequences are DFQATT and SNEGSKA (reference sequence). V was clipped by 3 bases and J by 0 bases, with 14 bases between them. Written as DNA, the CDR3 is TGCAGTGCTAGCGACACCGGGACGGTGAACACTGAAGCTTTCTTT. It encodes CSASDTGTVNTEAFF.

This clonotype has a count of ten or more. The rearrangement joins TRBV11-2 to TRBJ2-3, with TRBD2 identical over 8 bases. Per the germline V gene, CDR1 is SGHAT and CDR2 is FQNNGV. The CDR3 is 17 residues long. V was pared by 0 bases and J by 2 bases, with 7 bases of the junction left unmatched. The CDR3: CASSLDPLAGLTDTQYF. DNA of the CDR3: TGTGCCAGCAGCTTAGACCCTCTAGCGGGCCTCACAGATACGCAGTATTTT.

This clonotype was picked up many times. The J gene is TRBJ2-1, the V gene TRBV4-1, with 9 positions matching TRBD2. The junction had 16 bases not matched to a gene; V was cut back by 8 bases and J by 8 bases. Germline CDR1 reads MGHRA; CDR2 reads YSYEKL. The length of the CDR3 is 16 residues. In DNA, the CDR3 is TGCGCCAGCTTTTTCACGTGGACTAGCGTCGGGGATGAGCAGTTCTTC. It codes for CASFFTWTSVGDEQFF.